One and the same sample provided the 28 T cell receptor beta chains below, sequenced in a study of T and B cells in COVID-19 patients. BIOMED2 TRB-A/B primer pools were used in multiplex TRB PCR. MiXCR, applied by TCRdb to the multiplex PCR reads, yields one record per CDR3 protein. The sample has approximately 3,700 distinct CDR3 sequences, around 27% seen once; the top ten hold about a fifth. Blood genomic DNA input for TRB amplification was about 220-500 ng. The sample was blood. These TCRs come from a human donor with active COVID-19.

By sample fraction, this clonotype is medium-sized. The J gene is TRBJ1-2, the V gene TRBV10-3; TRBD1 matches at 9 bases. There are 14 residues in the CDR3. The V gene end was trimmed by 2 bases and the J gene end by 4 bases; junction bases not matched to a gene: 2. Germline V gives CDR1 ENHRY, CDR2 SYGVKD. The CDR3 region is CAISEGQGFYGYTF. The CDR3 DNA sequence: TGTGCCATCAGTGAGGGACAGGGGTTCTATGGCTACACCTTC.

As DNA, the CDR3 is TGCGCCAGCAGCTTGTCCTTGGGGGCGCGACGCTACGAGCAGTACTTC. Translating it yields CASSLSLGARRYEQYF. The chain uses TRBV5-1 and TRBJ2-7; D perhaps matches TRBD1 (6 bases). V lost 1 base and J 3 bases, leaving 17 bases between the germline ends. This CDR3 region has 16 residues. Germline CDR1 SGHRS, CDR2 YFSETQ.

By frequency in the sample, this clonotype is medium-sized. The rearrangement joins TRBV19 to TRBJ2-3, with 12 bases fitting TRBD2. V was clipped by 5 bases and J by 3 bases; unmatched bases: 3. The CDR3 contains 15 residues. Per the germline V gene, CDR1 is LNHDA and CDR2 is SQIVND (reference sequence). The CDR3 loop is CASSLLAGGTDTQYF. For the CDR3, the DNA is TGTGCCAGTAGTCTACTAGCGGGGGGAACAGATACGCAGTATTTT.

CDR3 coding DNA: TGCGCCAGCAGCCAAGATCCCGCCGACTCGTCCCGGAAGACCCAGTACTTC. Translation: CASSQDPADSSRKTQYF. The rearrangement links TRBV4-3 to TRBJ2-5; no reliable D call. There are 17 residues in the CDR3. Germline V lookup: CDR1 LGHNA, CDR2 YSLEER. V gave up 0 bases and J gave up 6 bases, with 20 bases separating them.

On this clonotype itself: Given a much more abundant clone one base away, this may be a read error. This chain connects TRBV15 to TRBJ1-1, with D perhaps TRBD1 (5 bases). CDR1 and CDR2 from the germline V gene are LNHNV and YYDKDF (reference sequence). CDR3 length equals 13 residues. CDR3 bases: TGTACCACCAGTTCAAGGGGGAACACTGAAGCTTTCTTT. Its translation is CTTSSRGNTEAFF.

This clonotype ranks as medium-sized. The chain employs TRBV5-4 and TRBJ2-2; tentative D call: TRBD2 (5 bases). Germline CDR1 is SGHNT and CDR2 is YYREEE (reference sequence). The V end was cut by 5 bases, the J end by 6 bases, with 17 bases between. The CDR3 extends over 15 amino acids. DNA of the CDR3: TGTGCCAGCAGGGGATTTGAGGGCCTCGCCGGGGAGCTGTTTTTT. Translated, it gives CASRGFEGLAGELFF.

By share of the sample, this clonotype is medium-sized (0.01 to 0.1%). This chain uses TRBV14 with TRBJ1-6; D unclear. This CDR3 has 12 residues. The germline V gene encodes CDR1 SGHDN and CDR2 FVKESK. Trimming cost V 2 bases and J 7 bases, with 3 bases left between them. CDR3 coding DNA: TGTGCCAGCAGCCAAATCAATTCACCCCTCCACTTT. Translating it yields CASSQINSPLHF. The full variable domain, completed using reference TRBV14 and TRBJ1-6, is EAGVTQFPSHSVIEKGQTVTLRCDPISGHDNLYWYRRVMGKEIKFLLHFVKESKQDESGMPNNRFLAERTGGTYSTLKVQPAELEDSGVYFCASSQINSPLHFGNGTRLTVT.

This clonotype showed up many times. The chain combines TRBV7-9 with TRBJ1-5; D uncertain. V gave up 4 bases and J gave up 3 bases, with 4 bases separating them. CDR3 size: 12 residues. Germline V gives CDR1 SEHNR, CDR2 FQNEAQ (reference sequence). As DNA, the CDR3 is TGTGCCAGCAGCTGGGACAATCAGCCCCAGCATTTT. Translation: CASSWDNQPQHF.

As to this clonotype: Just one base apart from a much larger clone, this may be a read error. The CDR3 nucleotides read TGTACCACCAGCAGATCCCAGGGGGCCACTGGAAACACCATATATTTT. Its protein product is CTTSRSQGATGNTIYF. The rearrangement links TRBV15 to TRBJ1-3; 8 bases line up with TRBD1. This CDR3 spans 16 amino acids. The germline gives CDR1 LNHNV, CDR2 YYDKDF (reference sequence).

CDR3: CASSQRGLAGGDYGYTF. DNA for the CDR3: TGTGCCAGCAGTCAACGGGGACTAGCGGGGGGGGACTATGGCTACACCTTC. The chain links TRBV6-5 to TRBJ1-2; the D gene is possibly TRBD1 (5 bases). Germline CDR1 and CDR2: MNHEY and SVGAGI. The CDR3 is 17 residues long. Trimming removed 5 bases at V and 3 bases at J, with 22 bases between.

Regarding this clonotype: The conserved final phenylalanine or tryptophan is absent from the CDR3, which likely points to a read error. It is unclear where the CDR3 begins or ends on the DNA, so no DNA is shown, and the CDR3 is as TCRdb lists it. The chain links TRBV13 to TRBJ2-2; the table calls TRBD1, which could not be checked here. Germline CDR1 reads PRHDT; CDR2 reads FYEKMQ (reference sequence). Termini included, the CDR3 measures 17 amino acids. The CDR3 region is CASSARTGGGTTGERCL.

By proportion, this clonotype is medium-sized (0.01 to 0.1%). This sequence joins TRBV19 and TRBJ2-1; TRBD2 aligns across 10 bases. J gave up 6 bases and V 5 bases, and 16 bases lay outside the gene matches. Germline CDR1 reads LNHDA; CDR2 reads SQIVND (reference sequence). The CDR3 runs 18 residues. CDR3: CASSPLAGAESLTNEQFF. The DNA for the CDR3 is TGTGCCAGTAGTCCGCTAGCGGGAGCCGAATCGTTGACCAATGAGCAGTTCTTC.

This clonotype turned up a few times. No DNA is shown, since the ends of the CDR3 on it are uncertain; the CDR3 is the one TCRdb lists. The chain combines TRBV7-5 with TRBJ2-5. TRBV7-5 is flagged as a pseudogene. The CDR3 has 13 amino acids, counting both end residues. The CDR3 loop reads CISVPALIETQYF.

This clonotype is termed medium-sized. This chain connects TRBV6-2 or TRBV6-3 to TRBJ1-2; the D gene is possibly TRBD1 (6 bases). The CDR3 sequence is 13 residues long. Per germline, CDR1 MNHEY and CDR2 SVGEGT. V gave up 6 bases and J gave up 6 bases, with 14 bases separating them. CDR3 in DNA: TGTGCCAGCAGCAACACAGGGTTACATGGCTACACCTTC. Its protein product is CASSNTGLHGYTF.

The rearrangement joins TRBV19 to TRBJ2-2; 9 nucleotides line up with TRBD1. The CDR3 sequence is 15 residues long. From germline, CDR1 is LNHDA and CDR2 SQIVND (reference sequence). V lost 6 bases, J lost 4 bases, and 6 bases stayed unmatched. This chain's CDR3 is CASRSGTGSTGELFF. CDR3 DNA: TGTGCCAGTAGATCCGGGACAGGGTCCACCGGGGAGCTGTTTTTT.

This clonotype occurred a few times. The chain carries TRBV20-1 and TRBJ2-3; unclear D gene. The CDR3 is 13 residues long. Trimming took 1 base from V and 5 from J, leaving 10 bases between them. Germline V gives CDR1 DFQATT, CDR2 SNEGSKA (reference sequence). The CDR3 nucleotides are TGCAGTGCTAGAGGAGAGTTAGGAGATACGCAGTATTTT. It codes for CSARGELGDTQYF.

J is TRBJ2-5 and V is TRBV4-3; D uncertain. The CDR3 consists of 13 residues. Trimming removed 0 bases at V and 3 bases at J, with 5 bases between. Germline V gene lookup returns CDR1 LGHNA and CDR2 YSLEER. The CDR3: CASSQDLEETQYF. The CDR3 nucleotides read TGCGCCAGCAGCCAAGATTTAGAAGAGACCCAGTACTTC.

This clonotype is classed as medium-sized. The V call is TRBV18, the J call TRBJ2-7; 11 bases line up with TRBD2. The CDR3 has 19 amino acids. The V gene's germline CDR1 is KGHSH and CDR2 LQKENI. Germline trimming cut 2 bases from V and 0 bases from J; bases unmatched to any gene: 12. This chain's CDR3 is CASSPMGVAGGITSYEQYF. Here the CDR3 DNA reads TGTGCCAGCTCACCAATGGGGGTAGCGGGAGGGATTACCTCCTACGAGCAGTACTTC.

This clonotype is classed as medium-sized (0.01 to 0.1%). J is TRBJ2-5 and V is TRBV6-2 or TRBV6-3; TRBD1 aligns across 10 bases. Losses at the gene ends were 10 bases for V and 5 bases for J; bases not matched to a gene: 13. CDR1 and CDR2 (germline): MNHEY, SVGEGT. The CDR3 contains 15 residues. The CDR3 reads CATETDRGGRETQYF. In nucleotides, the CDR3 is TGTGCCACCGAAACGGACAGGGGGGGTCGGGAGACCCAGTACTTC.

The gene calls are TRBV27 and TRBJ2-3; perhaps TRBD2 as D (6 bases). The CDR3 length is 14 residues. V was clipped by 5 bases and J by 6 bases, with 15 bases between them. Germline loops: CDR1 MNHEY, CDR2 SMNVEV (reference sequence). This CDR3 reads CASSDLRRGDTQYF. CDR3 coding DNA: TGTGCCAGCAGTGATCTCCGCCGGGGGGATACGCAGTATTTT.

J is TRBJ1-6 and V is TRBV5-1; a possible D gene is TRBD1 (5 bases). Germline V gives CDR1 SGHRS, CDR2 YFSETQ. The CDR3 loop spans 13 amino acids. V lost 9 bases, J lost 3 bases, and 10 bases lay in between. The CDR3 DNA sequence: TGCGCCACCGTAGACAGCTATAATTCACCCCTCCACTTT. This sequence encodes CATVDSYNSPLHF.

This clonotype is labeled as medium-sized (0.01 to 0.1%). The chain employs TRBV10-3 and TRBJ1-2; D not certain. The germline gives CDR1 ENHRY, CDR2 SYGVKD. V was trimmed by 7 bases and J by 4 bases, leaving 7 bases between them. The CDR3 has 11 amino acids. The DNA of the CDR3 is TGTGCCATCAACTCAGGCTATGGCTACACCTTC. It specifies CAINSGYGYTF.

The CDR3 reads CAWSVALANTGELFF. CDR3 nucleotide sequence: TGTGCCTGGAGTGTGGCACTAGCGAACACCGGGGAGCTGTTTTTT. The chain employs TRBV30 and TRBJ2-2; TRBD2 might be the D (5 bases). The V end lost 0 bases, the J end lost 0 bases, and 8 bases lay between the germline ends. The CDR3 runs 15 residues. Per germline, CDR1 GTSNPN and CDR2 SVGIG (reference sequence).

V gene TRBV19 combines with J gene TRBJ2-2; 9 bases fit TRBD1. The CDR3 runs to 17 residues. CDR1 is LNHDA, CDR2 SQIVND, per germline (reference sequence). J lost 4 bases, V lost 4 bases, and 10 bases had no gene match. This CDR3 reads CASSRWGGTGSTGELFF. The DNA of the CDR3 is TGTGCCAGTAGTAGATGGGGCGGGACAGGGTCCACCGGGGAGCTGTTTTTT.

This clonotype is labeled as medium-sized. The gene calls are TRBV30 and TRBJ1-6; no definite D call. CDR3 length: 14 amino acids. With 3 bases removed from V and 6 bases from J, the gap between germline ends came to 12 bases. The germline V gene has CDR1 GTSNPN and CDR2 SVGIG (reference sequence). The DNA for the CDR3 is TGTGCCTGGAGCCCGACAAGGGTTAATTCACCCCTCCACTTT. Residues: CAWSPTRVNSPLHF.

This clonotype showed up just a few times. This rearrangement joins TRBV29-1 to TRBJ2-7, with 11 bases that match TRBD1. Unmatched junction bases numbered 1, after V lost 4 bases and J lost 2 bases. Germline V CDR1 and CDR2: SQVTM, ANQGSEA. The CDR3 totals 13 residues. The CDR3 loop is CSVGGQGAYEQYF. CDR3 in DNA: TGCAGCGTTGGGGGACAGGGGGCCTACGAGCAGTACTTC.

This chain joins TRBV12-3 or TRBV12-4 and TRBJ1-6; TRBD1 agrees at 10 bases. The trim removed 4 bases at V and 14 bases at J, leaving 8 bases unmatched. The CDR3 length is 14 residues. This CDR3 is CASSSGTGVQSLHF. Written as DNA, the CDR3 is TGTGCCAGCAGTTCCGGGACAGGGGTGCAGTCCCTCCACTTT.

In its sample, this clonotype is medium-sized. The chain is built from TRBV7-6 and TRBJ2-3; TRBD1 agrees at 8 bases. This CDR3 comprises 15 residues. CDR1 is SGHVS, CDR2 FNYEAQ, per germline. With 2 bases clipped from V and 6 bases from J, the junction kept 7 bases outside the gene matches. The CDR3 bases are TGTGCCAGCAGCTTAAGGGGACAGGAATCGGATACGCAGTATTTT. Translation: CASSLRGQESDTQYF. The full variable domain, with the rest looked up from reference TRBV7-6 and TRBJ2-3, is GAGVSQSPRYKVTKRGQDVALRCDPISGHVSLYWYRQALGQGPEFLTYFNYEAQQDKSGLPNDRFSAERPEGSISTLTIQRTEQRDSAMYRCASSLRGQESDTQYFGPGTRLTVL.